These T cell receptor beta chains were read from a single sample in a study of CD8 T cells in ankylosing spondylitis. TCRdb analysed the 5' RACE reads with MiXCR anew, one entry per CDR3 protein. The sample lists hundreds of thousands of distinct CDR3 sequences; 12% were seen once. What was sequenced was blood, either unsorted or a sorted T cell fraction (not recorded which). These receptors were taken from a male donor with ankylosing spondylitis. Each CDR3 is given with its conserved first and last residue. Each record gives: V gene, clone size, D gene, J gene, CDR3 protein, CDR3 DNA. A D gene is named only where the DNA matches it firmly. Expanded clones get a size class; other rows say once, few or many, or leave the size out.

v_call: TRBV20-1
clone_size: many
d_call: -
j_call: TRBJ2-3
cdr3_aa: CSARDPRQSDTQYF
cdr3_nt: TGCAGTGCTAGAGATCCCAGACAGTCAGATACGCAGTATTTT

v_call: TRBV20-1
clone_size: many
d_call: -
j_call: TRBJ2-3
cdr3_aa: CSARVAGTDTQYF
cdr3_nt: TGCAGTGCTAGAGTGGCAGGCACAGATACGCAGTATTTT

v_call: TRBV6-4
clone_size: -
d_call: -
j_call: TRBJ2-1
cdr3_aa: CASSVAGTYNEQFF
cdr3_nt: TGTGCCAGCAGTGTCGCGGGAACCTACAATGAGCAGTTCTTC

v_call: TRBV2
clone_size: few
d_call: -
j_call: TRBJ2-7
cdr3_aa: CASRLPGSIYEQYF
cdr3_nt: TGTGCCAGCAGGCTCCCAGGGTCCATTTACGAGCAGTACTTC

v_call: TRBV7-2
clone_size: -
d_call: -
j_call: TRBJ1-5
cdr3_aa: CASSLMAGVIDQPQHF
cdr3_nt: TGTGCCAGCAGCTTAATGGCAGGGGTGATAGATCAGCCCCAGCATTTT

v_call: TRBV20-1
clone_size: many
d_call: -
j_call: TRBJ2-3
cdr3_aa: CSARGGDGRNTQYF
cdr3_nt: TGCAGTGCTAGAGGGGGGGACGGGAGAAATACGCAGTATTTT

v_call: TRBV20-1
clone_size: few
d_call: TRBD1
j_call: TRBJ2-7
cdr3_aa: CSARASGGQGLSYEQYF
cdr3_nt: TGCAGTGCTAGAGCCTCCGGGGGACAGGGCCTTTCCTACGAGCAGTACTTC

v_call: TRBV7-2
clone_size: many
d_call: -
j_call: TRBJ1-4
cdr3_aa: CASSLYATNEKLFF
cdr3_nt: TGTGCCAGCAGCTTGTATGCAACTAATGAAAAACTGTTTTTT

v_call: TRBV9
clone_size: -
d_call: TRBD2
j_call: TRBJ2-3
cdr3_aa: CASNLRGGRKDTQYF
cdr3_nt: TGTGCCAGCAACCTGCGGGGGGGCCGGAAAGATACGCAGTATTTT

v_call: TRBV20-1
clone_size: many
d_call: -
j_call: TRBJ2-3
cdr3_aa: CSARDSHTSADTQYF
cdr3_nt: TGCAGTGCTAGAGATAGCCACACCTCGGCAGATACGCAGTATTTT

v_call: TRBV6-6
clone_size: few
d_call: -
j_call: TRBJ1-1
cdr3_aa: CASGTRTEAFF
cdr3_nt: TGTGCCAGCGGGACTAGGACTGAAGCTTTCTTT

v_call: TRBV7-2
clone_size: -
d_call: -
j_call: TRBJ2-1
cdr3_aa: CASSPNGLNYNEQFF
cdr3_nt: TGTGCCAGCAGCCCTAACGGACTAAATTACAATGAGCAGTTCTTC

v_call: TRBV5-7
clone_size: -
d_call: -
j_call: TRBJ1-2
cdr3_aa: CASSLPGFGYTF
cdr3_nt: TGTGCCAGCAGCTTGCCAGGGTTTGGCTACACCTTC

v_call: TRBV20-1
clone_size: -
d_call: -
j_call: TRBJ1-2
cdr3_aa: CSARDGGAGLYGYTF
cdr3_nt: TGCAGTGCTAGAGATGGAGGGGCAGGGCTCTATGGCTACACCTTC

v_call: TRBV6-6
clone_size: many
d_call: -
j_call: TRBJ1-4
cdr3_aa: CASSYQERGVFF
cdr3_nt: TGTGCCAGCAGTTACCAAGAAAGAGGGGTGTTTTTT